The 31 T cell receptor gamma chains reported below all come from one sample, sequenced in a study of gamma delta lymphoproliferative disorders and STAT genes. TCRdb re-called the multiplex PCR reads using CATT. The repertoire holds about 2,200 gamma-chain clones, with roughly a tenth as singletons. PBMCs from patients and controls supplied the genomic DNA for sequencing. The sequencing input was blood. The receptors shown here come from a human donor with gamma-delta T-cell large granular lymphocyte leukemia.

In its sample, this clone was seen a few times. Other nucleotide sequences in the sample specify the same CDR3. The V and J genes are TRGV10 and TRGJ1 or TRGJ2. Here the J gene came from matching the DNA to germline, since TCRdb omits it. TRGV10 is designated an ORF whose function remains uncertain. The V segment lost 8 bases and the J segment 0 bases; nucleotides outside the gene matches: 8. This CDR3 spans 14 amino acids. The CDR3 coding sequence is TGTGCTGCGTGGGATTCGGGGAATTATTATAAGAAACTCTTT. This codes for CAAWDSGNYYKKLF.

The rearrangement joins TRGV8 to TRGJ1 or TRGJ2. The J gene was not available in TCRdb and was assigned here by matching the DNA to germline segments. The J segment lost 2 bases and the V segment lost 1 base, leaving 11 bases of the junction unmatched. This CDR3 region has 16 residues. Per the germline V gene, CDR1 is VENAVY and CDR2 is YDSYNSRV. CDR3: CATWDSPFRDYYKKLF. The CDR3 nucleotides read TGTGCCACCTGGGATAGCCCCTTTAGGGATTATTATAAGAAACTCTTT.

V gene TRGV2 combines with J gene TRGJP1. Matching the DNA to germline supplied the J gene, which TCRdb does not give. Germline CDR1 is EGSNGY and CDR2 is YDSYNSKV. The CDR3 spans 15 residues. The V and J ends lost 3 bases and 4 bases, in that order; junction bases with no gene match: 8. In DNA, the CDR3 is TGTGCCACCTGGGACAATCCCAACACTGGTTGGTTCAAGATATTT. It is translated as CATWDNPNTGWFKIF.

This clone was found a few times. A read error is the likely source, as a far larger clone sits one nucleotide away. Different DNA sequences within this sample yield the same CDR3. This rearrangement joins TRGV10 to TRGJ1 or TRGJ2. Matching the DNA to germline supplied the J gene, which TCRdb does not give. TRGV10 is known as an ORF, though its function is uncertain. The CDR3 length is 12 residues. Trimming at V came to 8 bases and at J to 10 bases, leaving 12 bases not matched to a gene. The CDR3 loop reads CAAWAKSDKKLF. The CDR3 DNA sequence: TGTGCTGCGTGGGCTAAGTCGGACAAGAAACTCTTT.

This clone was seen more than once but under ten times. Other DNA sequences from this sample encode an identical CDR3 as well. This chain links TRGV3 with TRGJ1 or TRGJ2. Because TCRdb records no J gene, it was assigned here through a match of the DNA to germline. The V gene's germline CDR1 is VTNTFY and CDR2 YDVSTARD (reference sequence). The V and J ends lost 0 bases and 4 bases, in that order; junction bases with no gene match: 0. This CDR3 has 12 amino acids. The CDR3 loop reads CATWDRYYKKLF. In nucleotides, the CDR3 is TGTGCCACCTGGGACAGGTATTATAAGAAACTCTTT.

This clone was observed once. The CDR3 DNA reads as TGTGCCACCTGGGATAATCCGGAGAAACTCTTT. Translation: CATWDNPEKLF. The chain employs TRGV8 and TRGJ1 or TRGJ2. TCRdb records no J gene; here it was assigned by comparing the DNA to germline. The CDR3 sequence is 11 residues long. The J segment lost 11 bases and the V segment lost 2 bases, leaving 6 bases of the junction unmatched. The germline V gene encodes CDR1 VENAVY and CDR2 YDSYNSRV.

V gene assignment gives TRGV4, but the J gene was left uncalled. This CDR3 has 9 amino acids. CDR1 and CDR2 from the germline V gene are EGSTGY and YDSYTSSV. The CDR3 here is CATWDGLFF. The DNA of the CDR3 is TGTGCCACCTGGGATGGTCTTTTTTTT.

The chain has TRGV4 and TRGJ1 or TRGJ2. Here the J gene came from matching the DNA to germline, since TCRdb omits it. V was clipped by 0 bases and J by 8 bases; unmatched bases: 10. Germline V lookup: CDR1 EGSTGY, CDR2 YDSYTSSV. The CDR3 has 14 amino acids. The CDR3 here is CATWDGPLPDKKLF. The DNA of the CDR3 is TGTGCCACCTGGGATGGGCCTCTGCCTGATAAGAAACTCTTT.

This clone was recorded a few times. The CDR3 sequence: CATWDGKKFKKLF. In nucleotides, the CDR3 is TGTGCCACCTGGGATGGTAAAAAGTTTAAGAAACTCTTT. The gene calls are TRGV4 and TRGJ1 or TRGJ2. The J gene comes from matching the DNA to germline here; TCRdb lacks it. The length of the CDR3 is 13 residues. The trim removed 1 base at V and 9 bases at J, leaving 9 bases unmatched. Germline assignment: CDR1 EGSTGY and CDR2 YDSYTSSV.

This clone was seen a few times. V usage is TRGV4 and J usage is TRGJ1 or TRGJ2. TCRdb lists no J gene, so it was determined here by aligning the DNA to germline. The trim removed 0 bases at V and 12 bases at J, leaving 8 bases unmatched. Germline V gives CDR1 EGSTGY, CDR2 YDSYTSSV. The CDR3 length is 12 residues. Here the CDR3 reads CATWDGPGGKLF. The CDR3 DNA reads TGTGCCACCTGGGATGGGCCGGGGGGGAAACTCTTT.

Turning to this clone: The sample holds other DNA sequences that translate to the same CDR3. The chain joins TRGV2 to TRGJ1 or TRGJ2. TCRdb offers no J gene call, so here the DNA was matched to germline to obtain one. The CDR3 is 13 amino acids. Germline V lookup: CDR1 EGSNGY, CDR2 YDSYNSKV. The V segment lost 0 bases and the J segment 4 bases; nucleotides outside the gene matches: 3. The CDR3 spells CATWDGPYYKKLF. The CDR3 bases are TGTGCCACCTGGGACGGGCCGTATTATAAGAAACTCTTT.

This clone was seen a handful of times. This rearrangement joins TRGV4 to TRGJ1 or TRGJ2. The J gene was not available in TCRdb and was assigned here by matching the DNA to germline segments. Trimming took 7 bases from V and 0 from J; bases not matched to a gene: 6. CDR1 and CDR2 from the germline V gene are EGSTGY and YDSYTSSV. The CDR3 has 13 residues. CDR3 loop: CATCLSNYYKKLF. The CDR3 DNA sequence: TGTGCCACCTGCTTATCGAATTATTATAAGAAACTCTTT.

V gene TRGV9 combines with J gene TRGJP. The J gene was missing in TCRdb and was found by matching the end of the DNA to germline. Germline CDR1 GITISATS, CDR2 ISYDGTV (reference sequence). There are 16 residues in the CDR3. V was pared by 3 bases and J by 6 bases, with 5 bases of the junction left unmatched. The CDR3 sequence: CALWERLELGKKIKVF. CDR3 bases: TGTGCCTTGTGGGAGAGGTTAGAGTTGGGCAAAAAAATCAAGGTATTT.

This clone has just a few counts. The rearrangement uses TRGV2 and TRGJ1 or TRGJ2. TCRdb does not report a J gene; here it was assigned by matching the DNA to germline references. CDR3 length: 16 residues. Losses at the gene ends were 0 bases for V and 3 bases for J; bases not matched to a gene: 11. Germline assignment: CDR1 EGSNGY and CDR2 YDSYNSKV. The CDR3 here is CATWDGLGGFYYKKLF. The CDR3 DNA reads TGTGCCACCTGGGACGGGCTAGGTGGATTTTATTATAAGAAACTCTTT.

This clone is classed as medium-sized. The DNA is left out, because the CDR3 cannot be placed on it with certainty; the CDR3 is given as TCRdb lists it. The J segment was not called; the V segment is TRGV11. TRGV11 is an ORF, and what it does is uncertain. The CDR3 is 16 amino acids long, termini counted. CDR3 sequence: CTTVPAGLGTPYKKLF.

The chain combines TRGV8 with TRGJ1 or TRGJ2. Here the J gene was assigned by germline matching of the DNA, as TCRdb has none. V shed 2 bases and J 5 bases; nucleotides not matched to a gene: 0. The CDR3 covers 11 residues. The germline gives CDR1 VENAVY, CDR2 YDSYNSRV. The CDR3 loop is CATWDNYKKLF. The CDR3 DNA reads TGTGCCACCTGGGATAATTATAAGAAACTCTTT.

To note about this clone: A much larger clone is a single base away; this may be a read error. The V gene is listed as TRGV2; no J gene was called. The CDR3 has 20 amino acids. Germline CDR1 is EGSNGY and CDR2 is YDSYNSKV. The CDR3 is CATWDELTGLWYSSDWIRTF. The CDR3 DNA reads TGTGCCACCTGGGACGAGCTTACGGGCCTCTGGTATAGTAGTGATTGGATCAGGACGTTT.

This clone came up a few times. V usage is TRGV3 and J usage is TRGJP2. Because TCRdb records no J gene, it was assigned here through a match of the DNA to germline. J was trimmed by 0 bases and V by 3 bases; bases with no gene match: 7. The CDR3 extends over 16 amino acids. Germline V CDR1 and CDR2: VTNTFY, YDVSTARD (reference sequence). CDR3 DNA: TGTGCCACCTGGGACCCAGTATATAGTAGTGATTGGATCAAGACGTTT. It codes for CATWDPVYSSDWIKTF.

CDR3 DNA: TGTGCCTGCTGGAATCTCTCCGCGCTCGATCTTTATAAGAAACTCTTT. Translated: CACWNLSALDLYKKLF. The rearrangement uses TRGV11 and TRGJ1 or TRGJ2. The J gene, absent from TCRdb, was called here by matching the DNA to germline. TRGV11 is reported as an ORF; its role is uncertain. J was trimmed by 6 bases and V by 8 bases; bases with no gene match: 19. This CDR3 has 16 residues.

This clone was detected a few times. The CDR3: CALWEVRVELGKKIKVF. CDR3 in DNA: TGTGCCTTGTGGGAGGTGCGGGTGGAGTTGGGCAAAAAAATCAAGGTATTT. The rearrangement joins TRGV9 to TRGJP. TCRdb offers no J gene call, so here the DNA was matched to germline to obtain one. Germline V CDR1 and CDR2: GITISATS, ISYDGTV (reference sequence). With V trimmed by 0 bases and J by 7 bases, 6 bases remained unmatched. This CDR3 contains 17 residues.

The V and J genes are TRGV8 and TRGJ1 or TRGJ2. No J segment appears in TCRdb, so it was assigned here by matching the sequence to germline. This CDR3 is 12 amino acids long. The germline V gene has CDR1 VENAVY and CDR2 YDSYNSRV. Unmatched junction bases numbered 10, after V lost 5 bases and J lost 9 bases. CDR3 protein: CATWATGGKKLF. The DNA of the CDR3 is TGTGCCACCTGGGCCACGGGGGGTAAGAAACTCTTT.

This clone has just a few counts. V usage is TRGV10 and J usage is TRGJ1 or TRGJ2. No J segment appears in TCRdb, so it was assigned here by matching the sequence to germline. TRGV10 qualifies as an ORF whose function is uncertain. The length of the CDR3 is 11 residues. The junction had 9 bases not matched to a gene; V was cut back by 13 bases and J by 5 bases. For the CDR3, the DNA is TGTGCTGAGGGGTTGCATTATAAGAAACTCTTT. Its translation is CAEGLHYKKLF.

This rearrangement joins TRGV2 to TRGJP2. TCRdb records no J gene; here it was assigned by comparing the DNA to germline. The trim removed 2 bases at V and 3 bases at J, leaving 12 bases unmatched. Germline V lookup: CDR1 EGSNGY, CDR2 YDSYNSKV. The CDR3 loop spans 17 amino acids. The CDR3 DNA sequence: TGTGCCACCTGGGACGAGCTCCCCTTTTGTAGTGATTGGATCAAGACGTTT. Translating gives CATWDELPFCSDWIKTF.

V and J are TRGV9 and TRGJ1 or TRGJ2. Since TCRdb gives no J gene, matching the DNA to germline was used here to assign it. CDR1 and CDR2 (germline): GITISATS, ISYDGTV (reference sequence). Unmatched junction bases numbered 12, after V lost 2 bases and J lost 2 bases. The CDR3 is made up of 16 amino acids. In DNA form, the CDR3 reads TGTGCCTTGTGGGAGGCGCCCGACCTCTATTATTATAAGAAACTCTTT. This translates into CALWEAPDLYYYKKLF.

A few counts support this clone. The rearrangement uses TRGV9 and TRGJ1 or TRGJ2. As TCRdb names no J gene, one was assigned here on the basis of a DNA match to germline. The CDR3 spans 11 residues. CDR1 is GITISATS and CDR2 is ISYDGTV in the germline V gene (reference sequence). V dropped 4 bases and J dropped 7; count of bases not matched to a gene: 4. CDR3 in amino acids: CALWDNYKKLF. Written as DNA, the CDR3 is TGTGCCTTGTGGGATAACTATAAGAAACTCTTT.

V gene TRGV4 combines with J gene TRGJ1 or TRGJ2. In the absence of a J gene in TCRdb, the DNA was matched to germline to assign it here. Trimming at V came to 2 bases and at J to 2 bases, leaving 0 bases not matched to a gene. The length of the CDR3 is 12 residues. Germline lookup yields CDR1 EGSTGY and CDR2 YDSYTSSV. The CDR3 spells CATWDDYYKKLF. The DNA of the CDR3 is TGTGCCACCTGGGATGATTATTATAAGAAACTCTTT.

CDR3 amino acids: CAAWDYSRGATGWFKIF. CDR3 sequence (DNA): TGTGCTGCGTGGGATTATAGTCGGGGGGCCACTGGTTGGTTCAAGATATTT. The chain couples TRGV10 to TRGJP1. No J gene is reported in TCRdb; it was inferred here by comparing the DNA with germline. TRGV10 is designated an ORF whose function remains uncertain. The CDR3 spans 17 residues. Trimming cost V 8 bases and J 3 bases; bases outside gene matches: 16.

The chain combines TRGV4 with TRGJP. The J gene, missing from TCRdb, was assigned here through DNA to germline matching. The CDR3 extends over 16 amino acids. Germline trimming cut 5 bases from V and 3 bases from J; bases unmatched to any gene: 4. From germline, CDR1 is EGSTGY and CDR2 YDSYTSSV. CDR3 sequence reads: CATWAPQELGKKIKVF. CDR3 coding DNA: TGTGCCACCTGGGCTCCGCAAGAGTTGGGCAAAAAAATCAAGGTATTT.

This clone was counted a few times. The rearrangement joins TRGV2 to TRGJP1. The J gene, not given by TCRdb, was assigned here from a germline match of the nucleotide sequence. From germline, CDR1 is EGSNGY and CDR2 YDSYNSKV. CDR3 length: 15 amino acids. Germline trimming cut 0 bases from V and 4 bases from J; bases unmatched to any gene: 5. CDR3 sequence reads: CATWDGRNTGWFKIF. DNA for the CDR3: TGTGCCACCTGGGACGGGCGAAACACTGGTTGGTTCAAGATATTT.

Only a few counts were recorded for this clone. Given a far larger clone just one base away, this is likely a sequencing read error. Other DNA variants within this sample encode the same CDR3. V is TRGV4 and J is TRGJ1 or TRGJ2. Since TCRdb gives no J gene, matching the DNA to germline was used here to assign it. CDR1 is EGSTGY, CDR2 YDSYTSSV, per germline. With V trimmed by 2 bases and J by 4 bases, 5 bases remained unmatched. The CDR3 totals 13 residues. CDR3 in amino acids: CATWDALYYKKLF. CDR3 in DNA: TGTGCCACCTGGGATGCCCTGTATTATAAGAAACTCTTT.

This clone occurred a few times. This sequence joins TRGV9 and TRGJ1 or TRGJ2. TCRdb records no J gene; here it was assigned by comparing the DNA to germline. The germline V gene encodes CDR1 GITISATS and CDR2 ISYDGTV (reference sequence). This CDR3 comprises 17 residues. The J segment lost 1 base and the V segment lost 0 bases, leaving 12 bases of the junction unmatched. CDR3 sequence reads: CALWEVQPTSNYYKKLF. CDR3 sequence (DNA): TGTGCCTTGTGGGAGGTGCAGCCTACCTCCAATTATTATAAGAAACTCTTT.